This entry concerns a single T cell receptor (beta chain). The entry originates in a study of shared T cell receptors in the human thymus. The CDR3 consists of 13 residues. The V gene's germline CDR1 is SNHLY and CDR2 FYNNEI. The V gene end was trimmed by 9 bases and the J gene end by 4 bases; junction bases not matched to a gene: 6. Using immunoSEQ multiplex PCR, the repertoire was profiled, and TCRdb retains in-frame clones only, with some absent. The sample has hundreds of thousands of clones; 70% to 90% are singletons. This sample was shared with a second study, whose subject was human thymus T cells. That study adds: Healthy Finnish infants undergoing corrective surgery for congenital heart defects provided the donor material. Resections from corrective heart surgery provided thymus tissue. Thymic and blood repertoires appeared to carry a bias in their V and J gene usage. Related research has reported that thymic repertoires overlap highly among unrelated individuals.

V gene TRBV2 combines with J gene TRBJ1-3; 7 bases agree with TRBD1. Sequencing input: thymocytes. This clonotype was sampled from a girl younger than two with a congenital heart defect. The CDR3 here is CASAGGFGNTIYF. CDR3 DNA: TGTGCCAGTGCAGGGGGGTTCGGAAACACCATATATTTT.